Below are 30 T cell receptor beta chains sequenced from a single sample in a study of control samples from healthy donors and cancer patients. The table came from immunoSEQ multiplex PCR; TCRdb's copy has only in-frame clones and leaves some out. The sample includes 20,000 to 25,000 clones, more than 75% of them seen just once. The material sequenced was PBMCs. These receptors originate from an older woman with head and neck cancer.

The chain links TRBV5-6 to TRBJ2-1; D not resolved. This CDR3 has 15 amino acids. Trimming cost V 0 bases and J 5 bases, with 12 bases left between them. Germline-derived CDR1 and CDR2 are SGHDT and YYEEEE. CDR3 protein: CASSLGLVTNNEQFF. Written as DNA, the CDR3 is TGTGCCAGCAGCTTGGGTCTAGTGACGAACAATGAGCAGTTCTTC. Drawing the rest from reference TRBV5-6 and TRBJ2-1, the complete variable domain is DAGVTQSPTHLIKTRGQQVTLRCSPKSGHDTVSWYQQALGQGPQFIFQYYEEEERQRGNFPDRFSGHQFPNYSSELNVNALLLGDSALYLCASSLGLVTNNEQFFGPGTRLTVL.

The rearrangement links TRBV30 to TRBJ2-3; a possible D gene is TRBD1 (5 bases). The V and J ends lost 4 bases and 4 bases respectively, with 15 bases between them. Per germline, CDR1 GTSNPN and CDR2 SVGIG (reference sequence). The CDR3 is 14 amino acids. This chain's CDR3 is CAWTLWQGADTQYF. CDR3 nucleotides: TGTGCCTGGACACTGTGGCAGGGTGCAGATACGCAGTATTTT.

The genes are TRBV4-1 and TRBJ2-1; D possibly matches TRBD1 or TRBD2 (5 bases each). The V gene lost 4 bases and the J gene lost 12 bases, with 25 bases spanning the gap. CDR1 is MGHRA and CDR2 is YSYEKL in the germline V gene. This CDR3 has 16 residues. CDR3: CASSPTGTERTIGQFF. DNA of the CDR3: TGCGCCAGCAGCCCTACCGGGACGGAACGCACAATAGGGCAGTTCTTC.

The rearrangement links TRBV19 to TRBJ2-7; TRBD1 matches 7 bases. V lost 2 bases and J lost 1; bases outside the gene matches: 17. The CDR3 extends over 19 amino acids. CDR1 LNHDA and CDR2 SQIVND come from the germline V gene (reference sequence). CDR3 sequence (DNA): TGTGCCAGTAGTATAAAAGGGTCCCCTGGGACAGCCCCTTCCTACGAGCAGTACTTC. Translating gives CASSIKGSPGTAPSYEQYF.

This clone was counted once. As DNA, the CDR3 is TGTGCCAGCAGTCTAAGCGGCAATGAGCAGTTCTTC. Protein product: CASSLSGNEQFF. This chain connects TRBV12-3 or TRBV12-4 to TRBJ2-1; TRBD2 is a possible D gene (5 bases). The CDR3 contains 12 residues. Trimming took 5 bases from V and 6 from J, leaving 8 bases between them.

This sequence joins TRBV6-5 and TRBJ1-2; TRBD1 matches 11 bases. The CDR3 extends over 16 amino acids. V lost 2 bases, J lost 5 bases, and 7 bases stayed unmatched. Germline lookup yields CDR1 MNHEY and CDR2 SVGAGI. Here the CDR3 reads CASSYLRTGGGYGYTF. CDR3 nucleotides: TGTGCCAGCAGTTACCTTCGGACAGGGGGCGGGTATGGCTACACCTTC.

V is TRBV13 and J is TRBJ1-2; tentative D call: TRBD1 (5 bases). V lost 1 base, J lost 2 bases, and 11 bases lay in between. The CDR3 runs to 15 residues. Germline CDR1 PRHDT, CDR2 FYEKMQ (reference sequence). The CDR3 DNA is TGTGCCAGCAGCTTAGAAGGGGCGAGAAACTATGGCTACACCTTC. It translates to CASSLEGARNYGYTF.

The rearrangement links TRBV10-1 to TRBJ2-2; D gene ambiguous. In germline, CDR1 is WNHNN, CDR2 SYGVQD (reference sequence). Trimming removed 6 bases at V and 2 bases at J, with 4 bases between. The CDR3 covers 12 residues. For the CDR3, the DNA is TGCGCCAGCAGGCATAACACCGGGGAGCTGTTTTTT. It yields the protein CASRHNTGELFF.

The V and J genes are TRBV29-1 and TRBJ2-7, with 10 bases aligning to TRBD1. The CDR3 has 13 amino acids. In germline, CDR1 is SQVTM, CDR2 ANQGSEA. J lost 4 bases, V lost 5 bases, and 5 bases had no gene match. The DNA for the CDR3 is TGCAGCGTTAGCCGGGACAGGGGTTACGAGCAGTACTTC. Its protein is CSVSRDRGYEQYF.

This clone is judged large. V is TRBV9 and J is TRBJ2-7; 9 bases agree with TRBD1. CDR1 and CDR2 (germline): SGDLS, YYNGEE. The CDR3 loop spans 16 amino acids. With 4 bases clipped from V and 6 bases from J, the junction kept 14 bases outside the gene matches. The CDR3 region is CASSPPGQGTRVEQYF. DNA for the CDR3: TGTGCCAGCAGCCCCCCGGGACAGGGTACGCGGGTCGAGCAGTACTTC.

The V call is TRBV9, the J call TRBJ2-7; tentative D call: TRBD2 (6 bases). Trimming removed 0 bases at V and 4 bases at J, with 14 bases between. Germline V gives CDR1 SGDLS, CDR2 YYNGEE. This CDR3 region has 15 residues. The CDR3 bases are TGTGCCAGCAGCGTAGGTAGGGAGGTGGGTTACGAGCAGTACTTC. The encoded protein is CASSVGREVGYEQYF.

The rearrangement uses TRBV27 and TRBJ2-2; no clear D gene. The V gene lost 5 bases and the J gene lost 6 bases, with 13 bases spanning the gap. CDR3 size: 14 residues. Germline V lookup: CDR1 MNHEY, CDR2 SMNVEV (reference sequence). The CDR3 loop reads CASSPDFTAGELFF. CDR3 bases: TGTGCCAGCAGTCCCGATTTCACGGCCGGGGAGCTGTTTTTT.

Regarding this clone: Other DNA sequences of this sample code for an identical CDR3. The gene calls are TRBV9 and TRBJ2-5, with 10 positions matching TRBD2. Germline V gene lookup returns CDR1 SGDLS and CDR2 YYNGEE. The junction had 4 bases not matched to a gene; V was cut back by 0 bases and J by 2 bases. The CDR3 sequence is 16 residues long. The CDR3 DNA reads TGTGCCAGCAGCGTAGGTCAGCGGGGGGGACAAGAGACCCAGTACTTC. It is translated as CASSVGQRGGQETQYF.

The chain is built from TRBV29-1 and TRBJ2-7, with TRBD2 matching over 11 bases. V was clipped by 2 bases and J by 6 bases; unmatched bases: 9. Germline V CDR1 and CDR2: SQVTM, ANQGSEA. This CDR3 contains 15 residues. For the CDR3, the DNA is TGCAGCGTTGAAAGGATAGCGGGGGGGGTCGGCGAGCAGTACTTC. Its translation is CSVERIAGGVGEQYF.

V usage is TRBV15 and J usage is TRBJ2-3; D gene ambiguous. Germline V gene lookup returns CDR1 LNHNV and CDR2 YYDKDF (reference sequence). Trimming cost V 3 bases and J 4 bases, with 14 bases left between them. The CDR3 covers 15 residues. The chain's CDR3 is CATSSPVTASDTQYF. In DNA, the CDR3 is TGTGCCACCAGCAGCCCCGTCACAGCCTCAGATACGCAGTATTTT.

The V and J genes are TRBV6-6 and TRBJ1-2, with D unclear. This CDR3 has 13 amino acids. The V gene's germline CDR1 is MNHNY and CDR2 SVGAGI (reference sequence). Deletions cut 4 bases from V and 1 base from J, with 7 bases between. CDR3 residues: CASSSEVNYGYTF. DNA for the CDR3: TGTGCCAGCAGTTCCGAGGTTAACTATGGCTACACCTTC.

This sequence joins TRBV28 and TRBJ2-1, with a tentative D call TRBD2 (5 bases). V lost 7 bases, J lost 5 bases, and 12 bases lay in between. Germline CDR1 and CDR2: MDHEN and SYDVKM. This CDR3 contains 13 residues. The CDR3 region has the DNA TGTGCCAGCATATCGACTAACCACAATGAGCAGTTCTTC. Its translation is CASISTNHNEQFF.

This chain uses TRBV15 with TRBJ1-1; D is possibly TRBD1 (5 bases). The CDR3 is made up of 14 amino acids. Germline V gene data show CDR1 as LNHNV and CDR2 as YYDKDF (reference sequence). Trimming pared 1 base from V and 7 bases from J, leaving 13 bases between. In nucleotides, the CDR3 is TGTGCCACCAGCAGAGCTCAGGGAGGGGTTGAAGCTTTCTTT. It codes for CATSRAQGGVEAFF.

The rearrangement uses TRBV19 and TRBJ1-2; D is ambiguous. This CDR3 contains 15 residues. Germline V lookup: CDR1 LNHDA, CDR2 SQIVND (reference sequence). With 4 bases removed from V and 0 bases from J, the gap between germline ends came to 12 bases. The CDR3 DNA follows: TGTGCCAGTAGTAGCACCGCGACAACTAACTATGGCTACACCTTC. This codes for CASSSTATTNYGYTF.

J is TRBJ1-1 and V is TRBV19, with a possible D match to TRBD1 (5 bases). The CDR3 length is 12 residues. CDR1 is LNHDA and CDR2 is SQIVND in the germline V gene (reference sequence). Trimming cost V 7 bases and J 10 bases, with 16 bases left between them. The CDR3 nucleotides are TGTGCCAGTACCATAGGAAGGGGAGCAGCTTTCTTT. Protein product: CASTIGRGAAFF.

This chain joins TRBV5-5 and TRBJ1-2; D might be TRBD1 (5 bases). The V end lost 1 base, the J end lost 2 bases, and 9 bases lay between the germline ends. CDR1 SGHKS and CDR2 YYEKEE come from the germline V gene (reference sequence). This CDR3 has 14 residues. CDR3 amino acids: CASSLTTENYGYTF. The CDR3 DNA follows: TGTGCCAGCAGCTTGACGACAGAGAACTATGGCTACACCTTC.

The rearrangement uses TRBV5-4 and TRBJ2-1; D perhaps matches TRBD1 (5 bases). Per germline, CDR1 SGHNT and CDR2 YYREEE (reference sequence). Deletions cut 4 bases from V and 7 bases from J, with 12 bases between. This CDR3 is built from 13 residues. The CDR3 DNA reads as TGTGCCAGCAGCCACACCGACAGAAATGAGCAGTTCTTC. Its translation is CASSHTDRNEQFF.

CDR3 residues: CASSPGTSGRVNEQFF. The CDR3 region has the DNA TGTGCCAGCAGTCCCGGGACTAGCGGGAGGGTCAATGAGCAGTTCTTC. The chain employs TRBV7-7 and TRBJ2-1; 16 bases line up with TRBD2. This CDR3 has 16 residues. CDR1 and CDR2 (germline): SSHAT, FNYEAQ (reference sequence). The ends lost 6 bases at V and 6 bases at J; junction bases unmatched: 5.

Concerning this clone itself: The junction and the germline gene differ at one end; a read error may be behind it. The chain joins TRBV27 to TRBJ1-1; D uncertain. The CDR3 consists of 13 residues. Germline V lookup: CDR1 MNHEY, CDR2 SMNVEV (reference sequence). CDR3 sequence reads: CASKVWENAEAFF. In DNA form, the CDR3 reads TGTGCCAGCAAGGTTTGGGAGAACGCTGAAGCTTTCTTT.

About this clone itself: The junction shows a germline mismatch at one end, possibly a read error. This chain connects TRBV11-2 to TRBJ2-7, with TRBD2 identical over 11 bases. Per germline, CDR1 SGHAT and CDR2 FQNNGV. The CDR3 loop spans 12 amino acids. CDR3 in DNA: TGTGCCAGCAGCTCGCTAGCGGGAGGTCCCCTTTTC. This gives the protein CASSSLAGGPLF.

CDR3 in amino acids: CASSARALGLQDTQYF. The CDR3 DNA sequence: TGTGCCAGCAGCGCCCGGGCACTAGGGTTGCAAGATACGCAGTATTTT. The V call is TRBV9, the J call TRBJ2-3; the D gene is possibly TRBD2 (5 bases). The CDR3 is 16 residues long. From germline, CDR1 is SGDLS and CDR2 YYNGEE. Trimming took 3 bases from V and 5 from J, leaving 19 bases between them.

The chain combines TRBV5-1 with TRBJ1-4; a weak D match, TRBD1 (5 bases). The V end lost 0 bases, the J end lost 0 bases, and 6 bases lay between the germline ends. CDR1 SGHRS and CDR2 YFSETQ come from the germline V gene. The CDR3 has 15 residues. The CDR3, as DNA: TGCGCCAGCAGCTTGGCGACAGCAACTAATGAAAAACTGTTTTTT. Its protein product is CASSLATATNEKLFF.

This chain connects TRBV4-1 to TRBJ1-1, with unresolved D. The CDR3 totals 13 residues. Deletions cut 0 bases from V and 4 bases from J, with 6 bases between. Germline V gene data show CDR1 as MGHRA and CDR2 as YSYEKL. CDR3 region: CASSQEVGTEAFF. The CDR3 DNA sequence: TGCGCCAGCAGCCAAGAGGTCGGCACTGAAGCTTTCTTT.

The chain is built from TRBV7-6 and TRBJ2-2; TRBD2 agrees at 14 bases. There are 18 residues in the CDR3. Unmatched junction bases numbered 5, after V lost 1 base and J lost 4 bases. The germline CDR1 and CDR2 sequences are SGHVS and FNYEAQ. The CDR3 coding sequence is TGTGCCAGCAGCTTAGTGACTAGCGGGAGGGCCAGCACCGGGGAGCTGTTTTTT. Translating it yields CASSLVTSGRASTGELFF. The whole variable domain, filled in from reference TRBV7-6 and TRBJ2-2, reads GAGVSQSPRYKVTKRGQDVALRCDPISGHVSLYWYRQALGQGPEFLTYFNYEAQQDKSGLPNDRFSAERPEGSISTLTIQRTEQRDSAMYRCASSLVTSGRASTGELFFGEGSRLTVL.

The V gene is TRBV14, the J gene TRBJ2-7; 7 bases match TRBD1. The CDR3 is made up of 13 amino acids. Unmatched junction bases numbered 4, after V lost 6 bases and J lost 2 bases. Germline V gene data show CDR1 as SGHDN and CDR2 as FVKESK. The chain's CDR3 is CASRPGTAYEQYF. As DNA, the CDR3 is TGTGCCAGCAGGCCTGGGACAGCCTACGAGCAGTACTTC.